Included here is one T cell receptor beta chain sequence, with context. Its antigen is not known. This sample is drawn from a study of early T cells in non-severe SARS-CoV-2 infection. About the research overall: Sequencing of unsorted whole blood was done on bulk RNA, leaving chains unpaired. Points from the study as a whole: Lookups in VDJdb leaned toward anti-spike CD8 responses and missed private and CD4 specificities.

Germline V gene data show CDR1 as KGHSH and CDR2 as LQKENI. This CDR3 region has 13 residues. The germline V and J ends were trimmed by 3 bases and 9 bases, with 14 bases remaining between them. The library protocol tagged individual cDNA molecules with unique molecular identifiers. TCRdb analysed the 5' RACE reads with MiXCR anew, one entry per CDR3 protein. Of more than 65,000 distinct CDR3 sequences in the sample, around 15% are singletons; the top ten hold about 3.7%. This sequence joins TRBV18 and TRBJ2-5; the D is unclear. This material consisted of whole blood, taken at baseline. This TCR came from an adult who was a healthcare worker with PCR-confirmed SARS-CoV-2 infection or an uninfected control (not recorded which). The CDR3 sequence is CASSPSDPVAQYF. The CDR3 nucleotides read TGTGCCAGCTCACCCTCTGACCCTGTGGCCCAGTACTTC.